The entry that follows covers one T cell receptor beta chain sequence. The CDR3 has 15 residues. V lost 0 bases and J 4 bases, leaving 8 bases between the germline ends. Germline lookup yields CDR1 SGHRS and CDR2 YFSETQ. This sample stems from a study of low-dose radiotherapy and immunotherapy resistance in tumors. The time point denotes: before trial treatment. The therapy administered to donors comprised nivolumab, ipilimumab, aspirin, low-dose cyclophosphamide and low-dose radiotherapy. TRAV- and TRBV-specific primers primed first-strand cDNA, covering alpha and beta chains. TCRs underwent around 18 PCR cycles of amplification with a constant-region primer and V-primer adapter. One entry per CDR3 protein results from TCRdb running MiXCR on the reads. Of about 60,000 distinct CDR3 sequences listed, about 23% are singletons.

The clonotype originates from a male donor with prostate cancer. Sequencing used PBMCs, obtained before treatment. The J gene is TRBJ2-6, the V gene TRBV5-1; D is ambiguous. The CDR3 DNA reads as TGCGCCAGCAGCTTGGAGGAAACCGGGGCCAACGTCCTGACTTTC. It specifies CASSLEETGANVLTF.